These 27 T cell receptor beta chains were sequenced from one sample in a study of shared clonotypes between healthy human individuals. Using immunoSEQ multiplex PCR, the repertoire was profiled, and TCRdb retains in-frame clones only, with some absent. The sample lists more than 1.2 million clones; 97% to 99% were seen once. The sample consisted of naive CD4+ T cells sorted from blood. Subset here: CD45RA+ positively selected. The receptors were gathered from a man aged 25-45 years in good health.

The chain recombines TRBV2 with TRBJ2-2, with D possibly being TRBD1 (6 bases). The CDR3 runs to 14 residues. V was shortened by 4 bases and J by 4 bases, with 10 bases between the two germline ends. Germline V gives CDR1 SNHLY, CDR2 FYNNEI. The CDR3 sequence is CASSVGALTGELFF. The CDR3 DNA reads as TGTGCCAGCAGTGTGGGGGCCCTCACCGGGGAGCTGTTTTTT.

The chain combines TRBV5-1 with TRBJ2-1; 8 bases fit TRBD2. The CDR3 runs 15 residues. In germline, CDR1 is SGHRS, CDR2 YFSETQ. Germline trimming cut 4 bases from V and 6 bases from J; bases unmatched to any gene: 9. CDR3 region: CASSTSGSFSNEQFF. DNA for the CDR3: TGCGCCAGCAGCACGAGCGGGAGCTTCTCCAATGAGCAGTTCTTC.

The chain has TRBV9 and TRBJ1-4, with D hard to call. V was pared by 5 bases and J by 4 bases, with 12 bases between. CDR1 is SGDLS, CDR2 YYNGEE, per germline. This CDR3 is built from 14 residues. CDR3 in amino acids: CASSLGSVNEKLFF. DNA for the CDR3: TGTGCCAGCAGTCTAGGGAGCGTTAATGAAAAACTGTTTTTT. Supplemented by reference TRBV9 and TRBJ1-4, the full variable domain reads DSGVTQTPKHLITATGQRVTLRCSPRSGDLSVYWYQQSLDQGLQFLIQYYNGEERAKGNILERFSAQQFPDLHSELNLSSLELGDSALYFCASSLGSVNEKLFFGSGTQLSVL.

The V call is TRBV7-9, the J call TRBJ2-3; D is perhaps TRBD1 or TRBD2 (5 bases each). Trimming took off 8 bases at V and 3 bases at J, with 12 bases between the two ends. Germline V gene data show CDR1 as SEHNR and CDR2 as FQNEAQ (reference sequence). The CDR3 runs to 13 residues. The CDR3 DNA sequence: TGTGCCAGCGGCCGGGACCTGACAGATACGCAGTATTTT. Amino acids: CASGRDLTDTQYF.

This chain uses TRBV19 with TRBJ2-2; tentative D call: TRBD1 (6 bases). V lost 5 bases to trimming and J lost 5 bases, with 21 bases between them. This CDR3 spans 17 amino acids. Per germline, CDR1 LNHDA and CDR2 SQIVND (reference sequence). The CDR3 loop is CASSFNRVGLTTGELFF. The CDR3 bases are TGTGCCAGTAGTTTCAACAGGGTAGGGTTAACGACCGGGGAGCTGTTTTTT.

This chain uses TRBV14 with TRBJ2-1; D might be TRBD2 (5 bases). V gave up 3 bases and J gave up 6 bases, with 12 bases separating them. The germline V gene has CDR1 SGHDN and CDR2 FVKESK. The CDR3 consists of 14 residues. DNA for the CDR3: TGTGCCAGCAGCCACACACGGGGAGTCAATGAGCAGTTCTTC. It specifies CASSHTRGVNEQFF.

On this clone itself: This same CDR3 is encoded by further DNA sequences in the sample. This chain joins TRBV7-6 and TRBJ2-7, with TRBD2 identical over 8 bases. V trimming: 0 bases; J trimming: 0 bases; junction bases outside the gene matches: 1. CDR1 and CDR2 from the germline V gene are SGHVS and FNYEAQ. The CDR3 consists of 15 residues. The DNA of the CDR3 is TGTGCCAGCAGCTTAGCGGCGGGAGGCTCCTACGAGCAGTACTTC. It is translated as CASSLAAGGSYEQYF.

The chain employs TRBV7-2 and TRBJ2-7; D is perhaps TRBD2 (7 bases). The germline CDR1 and CDR2 sequences are SGHTA and FQGNSA. The CDR3 is 15 residues long. Trimming took off 3 bases at V and 7 bases at J, with 19 bases between the two ends. The CDR3 sequence is CASSLRTGGGGEQYF. The CDR3 nucleotides read TGTGCCAGCAGCTTGCGAACGGGAGGAGGGGGAGAGCAGTACTTC.

The chain employs TRBV18 and TRBJ1-1; D is uncertain. Trimming took 5 bases from V and 8 from J, leaving 15 bases between them. CDR3 length: 13 amino acids. Germline CDR1 reads KGHSH; CDR2 reads LQKENI. This chain's CDR3 is CASSKSHGEEAFF. In DNA form, the CDR3 reads TGTGCCAGCTCAAAATCACACGGGGAAGAAGCTTTCTTT.

The gene calls are TRBV6-5 and TRBJ1-4; D gene unclear. Germline CDR1 reads MNHEY; CDR2 reads SVGAGI. The CDR3 extends over 15 amino acids. With 5 bases removed from V and 5 bases from J, the gap between germline ends came to 15 bases. The CDR3 nucleotides read TGTGCCAGCAGTCACCGAATAGAGCTAAATGAAAAACTGTTTTTT. Translating it yields CASSHRIELNEKLFF.

To note about this clone: Other DNA sequences in the sample encode the same CDR3. The chain combines TRBV9 with TRBJ2-1; 8 nucleotides align to TRBD2. Per the germline V gene, CDR1 is SGDLS and CDR2 is YYNGEE. The CDR3 sequence is 16 residues long. J was trimmed by 3 bases and V by 2 bases; bases with no gene match: 7. The CDR3 nucleotides read TGTGCCAGCAGCGTGGCCGGGACTAGTGGCTACAATGAGCAGTTCTTC. Translated, it gives CASSVAGTSGYNEQFF.

The genes are TRBV6-1 and TRBJ1-2; TRBD1 agrees at 8 bases. The CDR3 consists of 13 residues. Germline CDR1 is MNHNS and CDR2 is SASEGT. V lost 4 bases, J lost 7 bases, and 5 bases stayed unmatched. CDR3 loop: CASSGQGQSGYTF. The CDR3 DNA sequence: TGTGCCAGCAGTGGACAGGGGCAAAGTGGCTACACCTTC.

As to this clone: This sample also contains other DNA sequences that code for the same CDR3. The J gene is TRBJ1-1, the V gene TRBV6-5; D might be TRBD1 (6 bases). The CDR3 extends over 14 amino acids. V was trimmed by 2 bases and J by 1 base, leaving 8 bases between them. Looked up from germline, CDR1 is MNHEY and CDR2 is SVGAGI. CDR3 bases: TGTGCCAGCAGTTACGCGGGGGCGAACACTGAAGCTTTCTTT. Amino acids: CASSYAGANTEAFF.

This rearrangement joins TRBV9 to TRBJ1-5; the match to TRBD1 covers 9 bases. The junction had 4 bases not matched to a gene; V was cut back by 3 bases and J by 6 bases. The CDR3 is made up of 14 amino acids. The germline V gene has CDR1 SGDLS and CDR2 YYNGEE. The CDR3 region has the DNA TGTGCCAGCAGCGAGGGACAGGGTCGTCAGCCCCAGCATTTT. This sequence encodes CASSEGQGRQPQHF.

The chain couples TRBV19 to TRBJ2-5, with D possibly matching TRBD1 (5 bases). CDR3 size: 13 residues. Trimming removed 8 bases from V and 4 bases from J, with 14 bases in between. Germline V gene lookup returns CDR1 LNHDA and CDR2 SQIVND (reference sequence). CDR3 DNA sequence: TGTGCCAGTGCAACAGGAGTCCGAGAGACCCAGTACTTC. This encodes CASATGVRETQYF.

As to this clone: This specimen includes other DNA sequences encoding the same CDR3. The chain couples TRBV7-3 to TRBJ1-2, with 9 bases that match TRBD1. The CDR3 is 13 amino acids. Trimming cost V 4 bases and J 5 bases; bases outside gene matches: 2. Germline V gene sequence: CDR1 SGHTA, CDR2 FQGTGA. The CDR3 sequence is CASSSGQGYGYTF. In nucleotides, the CDR3 is TGTGCCAGCAGCTCCGGACAGGGGTATGGCTACACCTTC.

The V call is TRBV29-1, the J call TRBJ2-7; D perhaps matches TRBD2 (6 bases). The CDR3 spans 12 residues. V lost 7 bases and J lost 3, with 13 bases in between. CDR1 is SQVTM and CDR2 is ANQGSEA in the germline V gene. The CDR3 bases are TGCAGCGACCCCTGGAGGGACTACGAGCAGTACTTC. Translation: CSDPWRDYEQYF.

The chain carries TRBV19 and TRBJ2-7, with D possibly matching TRBD2 (5 bases). V gave up 4 bases and J gave up 5 bases, with 9 bases separating them. Germline V gene lookup returns CDR1 LNHDA and CDR2 SQIVND (reference sequence). This CDR3 spans 12 amino acids. The CDR3 coding sequence is TGTGCCAGTAGTACCGAAGCGGACGAGCAGTACTTC. Translation: CASSTEADEQYF. The full variable domain, in which reference TRBV19 and TRBJ2-7 provide the parts outside the CDR3, is DGGITQSPKYLFRKEGQNVTLSCEQNLNHDAMYWYRQDPGQGLRLIYYSQIVNDFQKGDIAEGYSVSREKKESFPLTVTSAQKNPTAFYLCASSTEADEQYFGPGTRLTVT.

V gene TRBV4-1 combines with J gene TRBJ1-1; no firm D call. The V end lost 1 base, the J end lost 8 bases, and 14 bases lay between the germline ends. Per germline, CDR1 MGHRA and CDR2 YSYEKL. This CDR3 region has 14 residues. In nucleotides, the CDR3 is TGCGCCAGCAGCCAAGCGACCGCGGCGTGGGAAGCTTTCTTT. Its translation is CASSQATAAWEAFF.

This chain uses TRBV30 with TRBJ2-3; possibly TRBD1 or TRBD2 for D (5 bases each). The V gene's germline CDR1 is GTSNPN and CDR2 SVGIG (reference sequence). V gave up 2 bases and J gave up 1 base, with 16 bases separating them. The CDR3 extends over 16 amino acids. The CDR3 protein is CAWSYSGATRTDTQYF. In DNA, the CDR3 is TGTGCCTGGAGTTACTCCGGGGCCACTCGCACAGATACGCAGTATTTT.

The chain couples TRBV2 to TRBJ2-7, with no clear D. The ends were cut back, 4 bases at V and 0 bases at J, with 10 bases in the middle. This CDR3 spans 14 amino acids. Germline V gene lookup returns CDR1 SNHLY and CDR2 FYNNEI. The CDR3 DNA sequence: TGTGCCAGCAGTGTTCATTCCAGCTCCTACGAGCAGTACTTC. Amino acid sequence: CASSVHSSSYEQYF.

Only one count was recorded for this clone. CDR3 sequence: CAINRGPLYGYTF. CDR3 coding DNA: TGTGCCATCAATAGGGGGCCCCTCTATGGCTACACCTTC. The chain recombines TRBV11-2 with TRBJ1-2; the match to TRBD1 covers 7 bases. The CDR3 covers 13 residues. The J segment lost 4 bases and the V segment lost 10 bases, leaving 9 bases of the junction unmatched. From germline, CDR1 is SGHAT and CDR2 FQNNGV.

The chain employs TRBV6-5 and TRBJ1-2, with a tentative D call TRBD1 (5 bases). CDR1 is MNHEY, CDR2 SVGAGI, per germline. The CDR3 consists of 13 residues. V lost 7 bases, J lost 7 bases, and 16 bases lay in between. CDR3 coding DNA: TGTGCCAGCACCTTTGGGGCAGTCGGTGGCTACACCTTC. Residues: CASTFGAVGGYTF.

The chain is built from TRBV7-2 and TRBJ2-3, with 12 nucleotides matching TRBD2. The CDR3 runs 16 residues. The germline CDR1 and CDR2 sequences are SGHTA and FQGNSA. V lost 5 bases, J lost 4 bases, and 7 bases stayed unmatched. The CDR3 region is CASSPRLAGVADTQYF. CDR3 bases: TGTGCCAGCAGCCCCCGACTAGCGGGAGTGGCAGATACGCAGTATTTT.

The chain uses TRBV11-2 and TRBJ2-3, with unresolved D. CDR3 size: 12 residues. The V and J ends lost 8 bases and 2 bases respectively, with 8 bases between them. CDR1 and CDR2 (germline): SGHAT, FQNNGV. In DNA, the CDR3 is TGTGCCAGCGGCCCCCTCACAGATACGCAGTATTTT. Protein: CASGPLTDTQYF. Drawing the rest from reference TRBV11-2 and TRBJ2-3, the complete variable domain is EAGVAQSPRYKIIEKRQSVAFWCNPISGHATLYWYQQILGQGPKLLIQFQNNGVVDDSQLPKDRFSAERLKGVDSTLKIQPAKLEDSAVYLCASGPLTDTQYFGPGTRLTVL.

The chain couples TRBV9 to TRBJ1-5; 7 positions match TRBD1. The CDR3 consists of 15 residues. The germline V gene has CDR1 SGDLS and CDR2 YYNGEE. The V gene end was trimmed by 3 bases and the J gene end by 5 bases; junction bases not matched to a gene: 8. The CDR3 loop is CASSGHRDSDQPQHF. The CDR3 bases are TGTGCCAGCAGCGGCCATCGGGACAGTGATCAGCCCCAGCATTTT. Full variable domain (rest looked up from reference TRBV9 and TRBJ1-5): DSGVTQTPKHLITATGQRVTLRCSPRSGDLSVYWYQQSLDQGLQFLIQYYNGEERAKGNILERFSAQQFPDLHSELNLSSLELGDSALYFCASSGHRDSDQPQHFGDGTRLSIL.

V usage is TRBV5-6 and J usage is TRBJ2-5; D unclear. Germline assignment: CDR1 SGHDT and CDR2 YYEEEE. V was cut by 0 bases and J by 5 bases, with 8 bases left in between. This CDR3 has 13 amino acids. CDR3 loop: CASSLAYRETQYF. CDR3 nucleotide sequence: TGTGCCAGCAGCTTGGCGTATCGGGAGACCCAGTACTTC. The entire variable domain, with the rest obtained from reference TRBV5-6 and TRBJ2-5, is as follows: DAGVTQSPTHLIKTRGQQVTLRCSPKSGHDTVSWYQQALGQGPQFIFQYYEEEERQRGNFPDRFSGHQFPNYSSELNVNALLLGDSALYLCASSLAYRETQYFGPGTRLLVL.